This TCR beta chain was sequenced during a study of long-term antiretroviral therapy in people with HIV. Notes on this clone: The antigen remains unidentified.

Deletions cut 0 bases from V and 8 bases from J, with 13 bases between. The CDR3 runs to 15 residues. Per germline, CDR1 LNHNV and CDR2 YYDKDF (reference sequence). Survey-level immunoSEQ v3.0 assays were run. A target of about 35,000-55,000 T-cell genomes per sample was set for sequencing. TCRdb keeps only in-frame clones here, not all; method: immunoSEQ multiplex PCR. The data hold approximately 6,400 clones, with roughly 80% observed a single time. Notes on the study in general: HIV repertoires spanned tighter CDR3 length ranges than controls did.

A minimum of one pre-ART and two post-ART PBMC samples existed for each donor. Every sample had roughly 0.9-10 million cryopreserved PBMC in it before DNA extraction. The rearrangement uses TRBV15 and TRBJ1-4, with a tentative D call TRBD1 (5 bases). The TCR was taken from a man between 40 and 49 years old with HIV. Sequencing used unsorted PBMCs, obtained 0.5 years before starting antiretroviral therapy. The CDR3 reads CATSRDRGEGEKLFF. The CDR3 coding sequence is TGTGCCACCAGCAGAGATCGGGGGGAGGGGGAAAAACTGTTTTTT.